These T cell receptor beta chains were read from a single sample in a study of cytomegalovirus exposure and HLA in healthy donors. Profiling relied on immunoSEQ multiplex PCR, and the TCRdb table lists in-frame clones only, not all of them. The top ten hold about 1.9% of the sample, which has 70,000 to 85,000 clones, approximately 94% seen once. Material: PBMCs. Receptors were obtained from a woman aged 18 to 35 in good health and CMV-seropositive. The CDR3 runs from the conserved cysteine through the conserved F or W. D genes are given only for firm matches.

J: TRBJ2-2; V: TRBV6-5; D: NA; DNA: TGTGCCAGCAGTTACACTAGCGGGGAGCTGTTTTTT; CDR3: CASSYTSGELFF
J: TRBJ2-7; V: TRBV4-3; D: NA; DNA: TGCGCCAGCAGCCAAGATGGAGGGGAATTCTCCTACGAGCAGTACTTC; CDR3: CASSQDGGEFSYEQYF
J: TRBJ1-1; V: TRBV30; D: NA; DNA: TGTGCCTGGGGCCTGTGGGGAGATGAAGCTTTCTTT; CDR3: CAWGLWGDEAFF
J: TRBJ2-7; V: TRBV25-1; D: TRBD1; DNA: TGTGCCAGCAGTGAATGGGGGACAGTCCACGAGCAGTACTTC; CDR3: CASSEWGTVHEQYF
J: TRBJ2-2; V: TRBV14; D: TRBD2; DNA: TGTGCCAGCAGCTACCTGACCCTGACTAGCGTAAAATCGAACACCGGGGAGCTGTTTTTT; CDR3: CASSYLTLTSVKSNTGELFF
J: TRBJ1-3; V: TRBV5-1; D: NA; DNA: TGCGCCAGCTCGCAGGGATCCGGAAACACCATATATTTT; CDR3: CASSQGSGNTIYF
J: TRBJ2-1; V: TRBV27; D: NA; DNA: TGTGCCAGCAGTCCGATGGGCCGGAACAATGAGCAGTTCTTC; CDR3: CASSPMGRNNEQFF
J: TRBJ1-5; V: TRBV25-1; D: NA; DNA: TGTGCCAGCAGTGACTTACAGGAGAATCAGCCCCAGCATTTT; CDR3: CASSDLQENQPQHF
J: TRBJ2-2; V: TRBV27; D: TRBD2; DNA: TGTGCCAGCAGTTCGGGACTAGCGGGCGGGGACACCGGGGAGCTGTTTTTT; CDR3: CASSSGLAGGDTGELFF
J: TRBJ2-5; V: TRBV7-8; D: TRBD2; DNA: TGTGCCAGCAGCTTAGGGTTTTCAGCGGGGGGACAAGAGACCCAGTACTTC; CDR3: CASSLGFSAGGQETQYF
J: TRBJ2-5; V: TRBV11-2; D: NA; DNA: TGTGCCAGCAGCACATGGGGGCTAGTCTCCCCGAAAGAGACCCAGTACTTC; CDR3: CASSTWGLVSPKETQYF